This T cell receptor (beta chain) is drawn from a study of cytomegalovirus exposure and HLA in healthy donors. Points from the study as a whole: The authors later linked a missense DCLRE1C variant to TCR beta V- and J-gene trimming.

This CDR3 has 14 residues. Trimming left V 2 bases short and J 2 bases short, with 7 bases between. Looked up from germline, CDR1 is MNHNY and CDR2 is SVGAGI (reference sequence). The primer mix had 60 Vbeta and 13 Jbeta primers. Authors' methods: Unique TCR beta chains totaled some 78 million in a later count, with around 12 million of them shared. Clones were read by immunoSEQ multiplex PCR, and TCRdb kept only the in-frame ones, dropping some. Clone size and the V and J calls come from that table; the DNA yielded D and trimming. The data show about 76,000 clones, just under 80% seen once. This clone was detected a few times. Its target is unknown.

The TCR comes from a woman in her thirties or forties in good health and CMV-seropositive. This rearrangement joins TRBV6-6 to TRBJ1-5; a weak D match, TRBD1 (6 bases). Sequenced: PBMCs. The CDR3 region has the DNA TGTGCCAGCAGTTACCCAGGGGGCAATCAGCCCCAGCATTTT. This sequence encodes CASSYPGGNQPQHF.